These 3 T cell receptor beta chains were all obtained from the same sample, sequenced in a study of blood T cell repertoires in COVID-19. Generated by immunoSEQ multiplex PCR, the TCRdb table keeps only in-frame clones and is missing some. Of about 400,000 clones listed, 70% to 90% were seen once; the top ten hold about 2.1%. The source material was PBMCs or T cells enriched from blood (not recorded which). The origin of the receptors is a woman in her late teens or twenties with acute COVID-19.

The chain recombines TRBV19 with TRBJ2-5; 9 bases match TRBD1. Trimming cost V 3 bases and J 4 bases; bases outside gene matches: 6. Looked up from germline, CDR1 is LNHDA and CDR2 is SQIVND (reference sequence). This CDR3 comprises 15 residues. CDR3 coding DNA: TGTGCCAGTAGTATGGCGGGACAGGGAATAGAGACCCAGTACTTC. Its protein product is CASSMAGQGIETQYF. Looking up the rest from reference TRBV19 and TRBJ2-5 gives the full variable domain: DGGITQSPKYLFRKEGQNVTLSCEQNLNHDAMYWYRQDPGQGLRLIYYSQIVNDFQKGDIAEGYSVSREKKESFPLTVTSAQKNPTAFYLCASSMAGQGIETQYFGPGTRLLVL.

The gene calls are TRBV30 and TRBJ1-2; 8 nucleotides align to TRBD1. V trimming: 2 bases; J trimming: 7 bases; junction bases outside the gene matches: 6. There are 13 residues in the CDR3. CDR1 is GTSNPN and CDR2 is SVGIG in the germline V gene (reference sequence). CDR3 region: CAWSPGGPSGYTF. The CDR3 DNA reads TGTGCCTGGAGTCCAGGGGGCCCCAGTGGCTACACCTTC.

The V and J genes are TRBV7-9 and TRBJ2-1, with D possibly TRBD2 on 7 matching bases. V gave up 3 bases and J gave up 0 bases, with 18 bases separating them. CDR3 length: 18 amino acids. Germline lookup yields CDR1 SEHNR and CDR2 FQNEAQ (reference sequence). The DNA of the CDR3 is TGTGCCAGCAGCTTGAACCCGCGGGGGCGGAGCTCCTACAATGAGCAGTTCTTC. Residues: CASSLNPRGRSSYNEQFF.